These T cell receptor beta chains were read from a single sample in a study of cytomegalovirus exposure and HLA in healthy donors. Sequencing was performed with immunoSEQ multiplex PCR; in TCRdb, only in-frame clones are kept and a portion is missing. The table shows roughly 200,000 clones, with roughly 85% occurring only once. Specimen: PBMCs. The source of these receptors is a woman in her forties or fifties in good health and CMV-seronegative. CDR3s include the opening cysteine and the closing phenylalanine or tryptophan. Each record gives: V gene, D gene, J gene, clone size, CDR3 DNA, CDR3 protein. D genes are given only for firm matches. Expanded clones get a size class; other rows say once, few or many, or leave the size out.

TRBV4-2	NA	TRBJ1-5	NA	TGTGCCAGCAGCCAAGATAGACAGGCCCCGTATCGGCCCCAGCATTTT	CASSQDRQAPYRPQHF
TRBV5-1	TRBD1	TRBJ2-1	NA	TGCGCCAGCAGCCCGTCGACAGGGGGCGCTTACAATGAGCAGTTCTTC	CASSPSTGGAYNEQFF
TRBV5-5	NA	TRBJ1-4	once	TGTGCCAGCAGCTCGGCGGGGGGCCCGGGTAACGAAAAACTGTTTTTT	CASSSAGGPGNEKLFF
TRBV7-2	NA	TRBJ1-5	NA	TGTGCCAGCAGCCGACAGGGCAATCAGCCCCAGCATTTT	CASSRQGNQPQHF
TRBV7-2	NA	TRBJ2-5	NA	TGTGCCAGCAGCCTCAGGAGGGAAGAGACCCAGTACTTC	CASSLRREETQYF
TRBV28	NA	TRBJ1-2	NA	TGTGCCAGCAGTTCCGCGCCCCTCACAGGGAACTATGGCTACACCTTC	CASSSAPLTGNYGYTF
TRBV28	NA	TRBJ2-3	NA	TGTGCCAGCACCCTTACGGGGGGCACAGATACGCAGTATTTT	CASTLTGGTDTQYF
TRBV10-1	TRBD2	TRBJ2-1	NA	TGCGCCAGCAGTGAGCTCCGACTAGCGGGAGGGAATGAGCAGTTCTTC	CASSELRLAGGNEQFF
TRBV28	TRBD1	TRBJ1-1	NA	TGTGCCAGCACTAGGACAGGGACTGAAGCTTTCTTT	CASTRTGTEAFF
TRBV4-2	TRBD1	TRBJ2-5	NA	TGTGCCAGCAGCCAAGGACAGGGTTTTGGAGAGACCCAGTACTTC	CASSQGQGFGETQYF
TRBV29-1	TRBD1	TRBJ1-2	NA	TGCAGCGTTCACATGGATGGGGGAACAGGGGACTATGGCTACACCTTC	CSVHMDGGTGDYGYTF
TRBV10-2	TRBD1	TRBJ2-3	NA	TGCGCCAGCAGTGTACTAGGGGGCACGGATACGCAGTATTTT	CASSVLGGTDTQYF
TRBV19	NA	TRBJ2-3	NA	TGTGCCAGTAGTATTTACGGAGGCACAGATACGCAGTATTTT	CASSIYGGTDTQYF
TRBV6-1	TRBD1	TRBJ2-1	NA	TGTGCCAGCAGCCGGACAGGGCGCAATGAGCAGTTCTTC	CASSRTGRNEQFF
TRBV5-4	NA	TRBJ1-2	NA	TGTGCCAGCAGGGTGGGGCAGGGGACCTACTATGGCTACACCTTC	CASRVGQGTYYGYTF
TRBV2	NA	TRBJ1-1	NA	TGTGCCAGCACCCAAACACTAAACACTGAAGCTTTCTTT	CASTQTLNTEAFF
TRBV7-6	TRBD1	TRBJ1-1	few	TGTGCCAGCAGCTCCGGACAGGGGGCGAACACTGAAGCTTTCTTT	CASSSGQGANTEAFF
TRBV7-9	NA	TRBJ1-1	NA	TGTGCCAGCGCGACAGGAGCTCTCAGCACTGAAGCTTTCTTT	CASATGALSTEAFF
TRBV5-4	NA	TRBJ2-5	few	TGTGCCAGCTCCACACCGTCCACGAGGGTTCCCCAAGAGACCCAGTACTTC	CASSTPSTRVPQETQYF
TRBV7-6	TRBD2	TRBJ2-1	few	TGTGCCAGCAGCCCCGGGACTAGCGGGGTGAGCGCTGAGCAGTTCTTC	CASSPGTSGVSAEQFF
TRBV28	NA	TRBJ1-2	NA	TGTGCCAGCAACGGAGGGCGGAGCTATGGCTACACCTTC	CASNGGRSYGYTF
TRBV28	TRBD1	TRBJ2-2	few	TGTGCCAGCAGCCACAACCGCGGGACAGGGGGAAGGTCCGGGGAGCTGTTTTTT	CASSHNRGTGGRSGELFF
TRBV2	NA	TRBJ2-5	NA	TGTGCCAGCAGTAGACAGGCTCCACAAGAGACCCAGTACTTC	CASSRQAPQETQYF
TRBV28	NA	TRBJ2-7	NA	TGTGCCAGCAGCTACGGCGGGCGCTACGAGCAGTACTTC	CASSYGGRYEQYF
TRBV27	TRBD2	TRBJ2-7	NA	TGTGCCAGCAGTTTATCCCCAGCGTACAGGGGATCTAGCGGGATCTCCTACGAGCAGTACTTC	CASSLSPAYRGSSGISYEQYF
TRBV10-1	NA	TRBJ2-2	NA	TGCGCCAGGAACAAGCGAAGCGGACTAACGAACACCGGGGAGCTGTTTTTT	CARNKRSGLTNTGELFF
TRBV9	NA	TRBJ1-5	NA	TGTGCCAGCAGCGGGGGGGGATCGCAGCCCCAGCATTTT	CASSGGGSQPQHF
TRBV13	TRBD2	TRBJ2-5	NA	TGTGCCAGCAGTTACGTACGATACCCCGGGACTAGCGGGAGACCCAACTTGTACTTC	CASSYVRYPGTSGRPNLYF
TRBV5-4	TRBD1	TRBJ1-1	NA	TGTGCCAGCGCGCGACAGGGGGGGGACACTGAAGCTTTCTTT	CASARQGGDTEAFF
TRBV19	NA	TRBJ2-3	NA	TGTGCCAGTAGTACCGGACTCAATGCGGCAGATACGCAGTATTTT	CASSTGLNAADTQYF
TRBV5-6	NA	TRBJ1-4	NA	TGTGCGACCCCCTCGGTCGGGGAAGCAACTAATGAAAAACTGTTTTTT	CATPSVGEATNEKLFF
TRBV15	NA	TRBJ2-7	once	TGTGCCACCAGCAGGCCCGGGACTGGCTACGAGCAGTACTTC	CATSRPGTGYEQYF
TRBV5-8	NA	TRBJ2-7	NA	TGTGCCAGCAGCTTCCTAGGAAACGAGCAGTACTTC	CASSFLGNEQYF
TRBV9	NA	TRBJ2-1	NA	TGTGCCAGCAGCGCTTCTGCGGGAAACTACAATGAGCAGTTCTTC	CASSASAGNYNEQFF
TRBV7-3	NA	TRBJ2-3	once	TGTGCCAGCAGCCCGATAGCGTCAGATACGCAGTATTTT	CASSPIASDTQYF
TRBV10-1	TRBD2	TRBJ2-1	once	TGCGCCAGCAGTGGGGAGCGGGAGGACTCCTACAATGAGCAGTTCTTC	CASSGEREDSYNEQFF
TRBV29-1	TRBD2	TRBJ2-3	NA	TGCAGCGTAGAAGGACTAGCGGGAGGCGGGGATACGCAGTATTTT	CSVEGLAGGGDTQYF
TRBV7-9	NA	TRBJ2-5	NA	TGTTCCAGCAGCTTCGGACAGAACCAAGAGACCCAGTACTTC	CSSSFGQNQETQYF
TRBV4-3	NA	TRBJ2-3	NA	TGCGCCAGCAGCCGAGCGACAGCTAGCACAGATACGCAGTATTTT	CASSRATASTDTQYF
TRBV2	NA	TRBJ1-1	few	TGTGCCAGCAAGGGGCAGATGGGCACTGAAGCTTTCTTT	CASKGQMGTEAFF
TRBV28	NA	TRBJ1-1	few	TGTGCCAGCACAAGGGGCAACACTGAAGCTTTCTTT	CASTRGNTEAFF
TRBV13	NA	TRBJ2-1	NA	TGTGCCAGCAGCTTAGCTCACACCGCCTACAATGAGCAGTTCTTC	CASSLAHTAYNEQFF
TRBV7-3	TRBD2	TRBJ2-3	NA	TGTGCCAGCAGCTCCCGGGGGGGGGACACAGATACGCAGTATTTT	CASSSRGGDTDTQYF
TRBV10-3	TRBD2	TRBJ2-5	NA	TGTGCCATCAGTGGGGAGCGGGAGGGGGACCAAGAGACCCAGTACTTC	CAISGEREGDQETQYF
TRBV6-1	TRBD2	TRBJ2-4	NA	TGTGCCAGCAGTGAAGGAAGGGGGTCTAGCGGGAGGACACAAGCCAAAAACATTCAGTACTTC	CASSEGRGSSGRTQAKNIQYF
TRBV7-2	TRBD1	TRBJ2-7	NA	TGTGCCAGCAGCTTAGATGGGACAGGGGGCTACGAGCAGTACTTC	CASSLDGTGGYEQYF
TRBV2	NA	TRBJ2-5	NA	TGTGCCAGCAGTGAATACGGGAGCGGGGAGACCCAGTACTTC	CASSEYGSGETQYF
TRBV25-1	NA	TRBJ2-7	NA	TGTGCCAGCAGTGAATTTAACGAGCAGTACTTC	CASSEFNEQYF
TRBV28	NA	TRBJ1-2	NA	TGTGCCAGCCGGCCAGGGCATAACTATGGCTACACCTTC	CASRPGHNYGYTF
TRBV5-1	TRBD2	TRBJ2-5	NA	TGCGCCAGCAGCTTGGGCGGGAGGGTTGGCGCGACCCAGTACTTC	CASSLGGRVGATQYF
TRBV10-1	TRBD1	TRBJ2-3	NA	TGCGCCAGCAGAGGACAGGGGGTAGATACGCAGTATTTT	CASRGQGVDTQYF
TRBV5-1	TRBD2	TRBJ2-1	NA	TGCGCCAGCAGCCCCGGGACTAGCGGGTTCGGTGAGCAGTTCTTC	CASSPGTSGFGEQFF
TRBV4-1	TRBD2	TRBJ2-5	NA	TGCGCCAGCAGCCCTAGCGGGAGCCCACAAGAGACCCAGTACTTC	CASSPSGSPQETQYF
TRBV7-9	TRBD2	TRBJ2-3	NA	TGTGCCAGCAGCTTAACAGCGGGAGGCGCAGATACGCAGTATTTT	CASSLTAGGADTQYF
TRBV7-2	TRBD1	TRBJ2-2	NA	TGTGCCAGCAGCTTAGTGTTGGGACAGGGTCCCCGAGCCGGGGAGCTGTTTTTT	CASSLVLGQGPRAGELFF